Presented here are 8 T cell receptor beta chains from one specimen sequenced in a study of blood T cell repertoires in COVID-19. Libraries were prepared by immunoSEQ multiplex PCR; TCRdb keeps only in-frame clonotypes and omits some of them. Of 75,000 to 90,000 clones detected, roughly 80% appear once; the ten largest clones hold more than 15%. Sample: peripheral blood. The receptors here all came from a man at least 80 years old with active or convalescent COVID-19.

The chain links TRBV25-1 to TRBJ1-4, with 7 bases identical to TRBD1. J lost 10 bases, V lost 9 bases, and 17 bases had no gene match. CDR3 size: 15 residues. Per the germline V gene, CDR1 is MGHDK and CDR2 is SYGVNS. The CDR3 DNA follows: TGTGCCAGTATGATCGGGACAGAAACGAGCGGAAAACTGTTTTTT. Its translation: CASMIGTETSGKLFF.

The V gene is TRBV25-1, the J gene TRBJ2-5, with 7 bases lining up with TRBD2. V shed 9 bases, J shed 5 bases, and the junction held 6 bases outside the gene matches. Per germline, CDR1 MGHDK and CDR2 SYGVNS. The CDR3 consists of 12 residues. CDR3 DNA sequence: TGTGCCAGTAGCGGGCTAGCGGAGACCCAGTACTTC. Encoded protein: CASSGLAETQYF.

The rearrangement links TRBV2 to TRBJ2-1; D remains ambiguous. Trimming pared 4 bases from V and 7 bases from J, leaving 14 bases between. CDR3 size: 14 residues. The germline CDR1 and CDR2 sequences are SNHLY and FYNNEI. CDR3 DNA sequence: TGTGCCAGCAGTGGTCTATTCGAATCAAATGAGCAGTTCTTC. Protein product: CASSGLFESNEQFF.

This clone was seen a single time. This chain's CDR3 is CASQTNRGLIATNTGELFF. Here the CDR3 DNA reads TGTGCCAGCCAAACGAACAGGGGCTTGATAGCGACGAACACCGGGGAGCTGTTTTTT. The rearrangement uses TRBV28 and TRBJ2-2; 7 nucleotides agree with TRBD1. The junction had 18 bases not matched to a gene; V was cut back by 8 bases and J by 0 bases. The germline CDR1 and CDR2 sequences are MDHEN and SYDVKM. The CDR3 spans 19 residues.

This chain uses TRBV5-4 with TRBJ2-5, with 7 bases matching TRBD1. V dropped 5 bases and J dropped 5; count of bases not matched to a gene: 9. There are 14 residues in the CDR3. CDR1 is SGHNT and CDR2 is YYREEE in the germline V gene (reference sequence). CDR3: CASSTQGNWETQYF. The CDR3 region has the DNA TGTGCCAGCAGTACACAGGGGAATTGGGAGACCCAGTACTTC.

The CDR3 sequence is CASRRGGTSGNTIYF. The CDR3 DNA sequence: TGTGCCAGCAGGCGTGGGGGCACCTCTGGAAACACCATATATTTT. The rearrangement links TRBV6-5 to TRBJ1-3; maybe TRBD1 (6 bases). V gave up 6 bases and J gave up 0 bases, with 12 bases separating them. The CDR3 is made up of 15 amino acids. Germline CDR1 is MNHEY and CDR2 is SVGAGI.

V and J are TRBV1 and TRBJ2-4; the table's TRBD2 call for D was not verified on the DNA. TRBV1 is given as a pseudogene. The CDR3 covers 18 residues. In nucleotides, the CDR3 is TGCACCAGCAGCCAAGGGTATCGGGGGATCCTAGCCAAAAACATTCAGTACTTC. This gives the protein CTSSQGYRGILAKNIQYF.

The J gene is TRBJ2-3, the V gene TRBV5-1, with 7 bases matching TRBD1. The CDR3 has 15 amino acids. With V trimmed by 4 bases and J by 4 bases, 9 bases remained unmatched. Germline loops: CDR1 SGHRS, CDR2 YFSETQ. The CDR3 loop reads CASSREGGNADTQYF. The CDR3 coding sequence is TGCGCCAGCAGCCGGGAAGGGGGCAATGCAGATACGCAGTATTTT.